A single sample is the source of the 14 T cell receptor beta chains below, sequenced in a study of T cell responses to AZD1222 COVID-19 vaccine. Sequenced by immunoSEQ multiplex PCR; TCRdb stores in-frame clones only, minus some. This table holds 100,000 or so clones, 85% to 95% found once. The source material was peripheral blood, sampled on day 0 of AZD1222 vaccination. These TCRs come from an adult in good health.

The CDR3 here is CASSQLAEQFF. DNA of the CDR3: TGTGCCAGCAGCCAACTAGCGGAGCAGTTCTTC. The J gene is TRBJ2-1, the V gene TRBV12-3 or TRBV12-4; 7 bases map to TRBD2. The CDR3 extends over 11 amino acids. J gave up 10 bases and V 6 bases, and 3 bases lay outside the gene matches.

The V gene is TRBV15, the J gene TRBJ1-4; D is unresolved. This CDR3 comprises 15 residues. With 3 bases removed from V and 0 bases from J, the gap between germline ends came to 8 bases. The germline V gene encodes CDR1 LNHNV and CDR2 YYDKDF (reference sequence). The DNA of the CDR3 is TGTGCCACCAGCAGGGACTTTGCAACTAATGAAAAACTGTTTTTT. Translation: CATSRDFATNEKLFF.

The DNA of the CDR3 is TGTGCCAGCAGCTCCGGAGCCAGGGCATCCTACGAGCAGTACTTC. It translates to CASSSGARASYEQYF. The chain joins TRBV7-6 to TRBJ2-7, with D perhaps matching TRBD1 (5 bases). Germline CDR1 is SGHVS and CDR2 is FNYEAQ. Trimming removed 4 bases at V and 1 base at J, with 14 bases between. The CDR3 is made up of 15 amino acids.

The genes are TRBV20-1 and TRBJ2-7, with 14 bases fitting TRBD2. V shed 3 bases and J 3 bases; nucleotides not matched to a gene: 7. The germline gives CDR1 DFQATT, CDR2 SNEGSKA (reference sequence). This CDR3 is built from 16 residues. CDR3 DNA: TGCAGTGCTAGTGCGACTAGCGGGAGGGCCGGCTACGAGCAGTACTTC. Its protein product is CSASATSGRAGYEQYF.

The CDR3 DNA sequence: TGTGCCAGCAGTTACTGGGCAGCTAATGAAAAACTGTTTTTT. The encoded protein is CASSYWAANEKLFF. The chain employs TRBV6-5 and TRBJ1-4; no reliable D call. V dropped 1 base and J dropped 3 bases, with 6 bases sitting between them. The CDR3 length is 14 residues. Looked up from germline, CDR1 is MNHEY and CDR2 is SVGAGI.

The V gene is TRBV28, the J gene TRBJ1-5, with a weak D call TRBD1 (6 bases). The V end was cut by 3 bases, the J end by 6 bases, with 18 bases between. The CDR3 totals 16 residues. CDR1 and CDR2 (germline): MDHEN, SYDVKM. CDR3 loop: CASSFLGQGLTQPQHF. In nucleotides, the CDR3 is TGTGCCAGCAGTTTCTTGGGCCAGGGGTTGACTCAGCCCCAGCATTTT.

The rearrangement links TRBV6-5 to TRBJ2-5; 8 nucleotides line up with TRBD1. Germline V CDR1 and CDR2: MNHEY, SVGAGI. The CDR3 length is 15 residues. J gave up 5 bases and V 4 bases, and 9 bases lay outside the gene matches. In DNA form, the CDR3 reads TGTGCCAGCAGTTTCCGGACAGGGTCTCGGGAGACCCAGTACTTC. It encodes CASSFRTGSRETQYF.

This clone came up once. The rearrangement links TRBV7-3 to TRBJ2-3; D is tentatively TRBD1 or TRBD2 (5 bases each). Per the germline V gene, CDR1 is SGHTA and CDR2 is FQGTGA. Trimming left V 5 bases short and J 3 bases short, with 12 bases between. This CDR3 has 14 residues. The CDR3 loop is CASSQAGSTDTQYF. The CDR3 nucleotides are TGTGCCAGCAGCCAAGCAGGGAGTACAGATACGCAGTATTTT.

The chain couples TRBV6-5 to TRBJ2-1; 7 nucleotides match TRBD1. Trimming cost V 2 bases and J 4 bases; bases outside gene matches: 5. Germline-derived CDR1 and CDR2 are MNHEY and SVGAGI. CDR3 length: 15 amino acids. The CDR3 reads CASSYKLGQYNEQFF. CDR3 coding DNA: TGTGCCAGCAGTTACAAGCTGGGACAGTACAATGAGCAGTTCTTC.

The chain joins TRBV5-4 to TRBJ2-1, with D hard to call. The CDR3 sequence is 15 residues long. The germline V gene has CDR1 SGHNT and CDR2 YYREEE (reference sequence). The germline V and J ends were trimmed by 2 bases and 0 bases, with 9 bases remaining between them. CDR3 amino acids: CASSLVADSYNEQFF. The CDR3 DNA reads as TGTGCCAGCAGCTTAGTTGCTGACTCCTACAATGAGCAGTTCTTC.

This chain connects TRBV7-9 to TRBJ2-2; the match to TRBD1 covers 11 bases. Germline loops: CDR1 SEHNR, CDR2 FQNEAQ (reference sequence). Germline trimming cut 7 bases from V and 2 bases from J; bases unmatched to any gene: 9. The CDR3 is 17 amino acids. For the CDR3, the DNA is TGTGCCAGCACCCCCCCCGGGACAGGGGGTAACACCGGGGAGCTGTTTTTT. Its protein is CASTPPGTGGNTGELFF.

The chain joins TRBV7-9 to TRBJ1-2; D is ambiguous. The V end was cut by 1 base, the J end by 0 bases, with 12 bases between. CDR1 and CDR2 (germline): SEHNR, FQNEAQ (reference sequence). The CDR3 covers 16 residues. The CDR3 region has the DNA TGTGCCAGCAGCTTAGAGGTGGCAACCGCTAACTATGGCTACACCTTC. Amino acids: CASSLEVATANYGYTF.

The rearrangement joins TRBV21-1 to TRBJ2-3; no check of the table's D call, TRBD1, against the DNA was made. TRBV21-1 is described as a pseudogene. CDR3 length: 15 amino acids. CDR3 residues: CASRLTGGRIDTQYF. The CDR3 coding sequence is TGTGCCAGCAGACTAACAGGGGGCAGAATAGATACGCAGTATTTT.

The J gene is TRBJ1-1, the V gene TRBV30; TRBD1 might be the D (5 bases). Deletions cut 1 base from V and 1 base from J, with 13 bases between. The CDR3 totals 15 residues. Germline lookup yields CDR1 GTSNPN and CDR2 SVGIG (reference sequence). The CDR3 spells CAWSAPVGRNTEAFF. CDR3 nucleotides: TGTGCCTGGAGTGCCCCCGTGGGGCGGAACACTGAAGCTTTCTTT.